These T cell receptor beta chains were read from a single sample in a study of T cell repertoires in cytomegalovirus infection. TCRdb recomputed calls from the reads with MiXCR, one row per CDR3 protein. The data show about 130,000 distinct CDR3 sequences, around 30% seen once. These receptors' antigens are unknown. The input for sequencing was CD8+ T cells from cultured PBMCs, taken from culture after CMV antigen stimulation. The source of these receptors is a human donor in good health (CMV status not recorded). Some clones in this sample may be carry-over from other donors' samples. Each CDR3 is given with its conserved first and last residue. The D gene is left open where the match is weak. Not every row has a clone size; where given, it reads once, few, many or a size class.

clone_size	j_call	v_call	d_call	cdr3_nt	cdr3_aa
NA	TRBJ2-7	TRBV7-9	NA	TGTGCCAGCAGCTCGACTTCATTACAGGCTGGTCACTCCCTAACCTACGAGCAGTACTTC	CASSSTSLQAGHSLTYEQYF
few	TRBJ2-7	TRBV7-9	NA	TGTGCCAGCAGCCCGGGAGAGCAGTACTTC	CASSPGEQYF
NA	TRBJ1-6	TRBV5-6	TRBD1	TGTGCCAGCAGCTTGCCCCGACAGGGGAATTCACCCCTCCACTTT	CASSLPRQGNSPLHF
few	TRBJ2-7	TRBV7-6	TRBD1	TGTGCCAGCAGCCCGACGACAGGGGCCGAGCAGTACTTC	CASSPTTGAEQYF
NA	TRBJ2-2	TRBV28	NA	TGTGCCAGCAGTTTGGCCTGGATGAACACCGGGGAGCTGTTTTTT	CASSLAWMNTGELFF
few	TRBJ2-5	TRBV24-1	NA	TGTGCCACCAGTGCCACGGTAGGGGGGGGGCGAGAGACCCAGTACTTC	CATSATVGGGRETQYF
NA	TRBJ2-4	TRBV15	NA	TGTGCCACCAGCAGAGATGCCCCCTGGGGGGGGGCCGCGAACATTCAGTACTTC	CATSRDAPWGGAANIQYF
many	TRBJ2-7	TRBV11-1	NA	TGTGCCAGCAGCATACGCCGGGAGCAGTACTTC	CASSIRREQYF
NA	TRBJ2-7	TRBV18	NA	TGTGCCAGCTCACCCGCAGTAGGCTACGAGCAGTACTTC	CASSPAVGYEQYF
NA	TRBJ2-5	TRBV7-2	NA	TGTGCCAGCAGCTTAACGGCAGGGACGGAGACCCAGTACTTC	CASSLTAGTETQYF
few	TRBJ1-5	TRBV15	NA	TGTGCCACCAGCAGAGCGGGAGGAAAGGGTGCGTTAGGTCAGCCCCAGCATTTT	CATSRAGGKGALGQPQHF
few	TRBJ1-2	TRBV6-2/TRBV6-3	NA	TGTGCCAGCAACCACAACCTCAAAGACGGAGCTAACTATGGCTACACCTTC	CASNHNLKDGANYGYTF
NA	TRBJ2-7	TRBV4-1	NA	TGCGCCAGCAGCCAAGCAATGGGCAGGGGCGACGAGCAGTACTTC	CASSQAMGRGDEQYF
few	TRBJ2-3	TRBV7-9	NA	TGTGCCAGCAGCCCCACAGGGACCCCCGAAAGGGCAGATACGCAGTATTTT	CASSPTGTPERADTQYF
NA	TRBJ1-5	TRBV7-9	TRBD1	TGTGCCAGCAGCTTAGGCTGGGACAGCCAGCCCCAGCATTTT	CASSLGWDSQPQHF
many	TRBJ2-5	TRBV7-2	NA	TGTGCCAGCAGCTTAAGTTGGGGGCTGGAGACCCAGTACTTC	CASSLSWGLETQYF
few	TRBJ1-1	TRBV19	TRBD1	TGTGCCAGTAGTCCGGGACAGGGGTGGACTGAAGCTTTCTTT	CASSPGQGWTEAFF
NA	TRBJ1-2	TRBV15	TRBD1	TGTGCCACCAGCACCCACAGGGGACCCTATGGCTACACCTTC	CATSTHRGPYGYTF
few	TRBJ1-1	TRBV12-3/TRBV12-4	NA	TGTGCCAGCAGTTGGGCAGGGCTGTCCGCTGAAGCTTTCTTT	CASSWAGLSAEAFF
once	TRBJ2-5	TRBV28	TRBD2	TGTGCCAGCAGTTTGGATGCGGGAGTCCAAGAGACCCAGTACTTC	CASSLDAGVQETQYF
NA	TRBJ1-6	TRBV20-1	NA	TGCAGTGCTAGAGATTTCGGACACCTTTATAATTCACCCCTCCACTTT	CSARDFGHLYNSPLHF
few	TRBJ2-1	TRBV5-6	TRBD2	TGTGCCAGCAGCTTGGCTGCTAGCGGTCGCAATGAGCAGTTCTTC	CASSLAASGRNEQFF
NA	TRBJ1-3	TRBV27	NA	TGTGCCAGCAGTTTATCGACGGGAAACACCATATATTTT	CASSLSTGNTIYF
few	TRBJ2-2	TRBV24-1	TRBD2	TGTGCCACCAGTGATTTGGCGGGGGAGGGCACCGGGGAGCTGTTTTTT	CATSDLAGEGTGELFF
few	TRBJ1-3	TRBV7-8	NA	TGTGCCAGCAGCTTATTTGCAGGGTCTGGAAACACCATATATTTT	CASSLFAGSGNTIYF
NA	TRBJ1-1	TRBV12-3/TRBV12-4	NA	TGTGCCAGCAGACTGATGATGAACACTGAAGCTTTCTTT	CASRLMMNTEAFF
few	TRBJ2-3	TRBV7-2	TRBD2	TGTGCCAGCAGCTTAGCTATAGCGGGGGGGCAATCAGATACGCAGTATTTT	CASSLAIAGGQSDTQYF
NA	TRBJ2-7	TRBV19	NA	TGTGCCACGGGGCAGGGGATCTACGAGCAGTACTTC	CATGQGIYEQYF
NA	TRBJ1-5	TRBV4-3	NA	TGCGCCAGCAGCCAAGATGTAGTCAGGTGGGATCAGCCCCAGCATTTT	CASSQDVVRWDQPQHF
NA	TRBJ1-1	TRBV27	NA	TGTGCCAGCAGTTTATACGGAAACTCGAACACTGAAGCTTTCTTT	CASSLYGNSNTEAFF
many	TRBJ2-1	TRBV12-3/TRBV12-4	TRBD2	TGTGCCAGCAGTTTGATAGCGGGGGCTACTAATGAGCAGTTCTTC	CASSLIAGATNEQFF
NA	TRBJ1-1	TRBV7-4	NA	TGTGCCAGCAGCTTAGGCGGAGATGTTGGAGCTTTCTTT	CASSLGGDVGAFF
NA	TRBJ1-6	TRBV7-9	TRBD1	TGTGCCAGCAGCTTCTCCGGGACAGGGCATTCACCCCTCCACTTT	CASSFSGTGHSPLHF
NA	TRBJ1-1	TRBV5-6	NA	TGTGCCAGCAGCTTGGGGCACCCAGGGACTGAAGCTTTCTTT	CASSLGHPGTEAFF
many	TRBJ2-3	TRBV4-3	NA	TGCGCCAGCAGCCAAGATGCCAGCAGCACAGATACGCAGTATTTT	CASSQDASSTDTQYF
NA	TRBJ2-3	TRBV7-6	TRBD2	TGTGCCAGCAGCCGACTAGCGGGGGGAGATACGCAGTATTTT	CASSRLAGGDTQYF
NA	TRBJ2-3	TRBV13	TRBD2	TGTGCCAGCAGCTTAGGTAACCTAGCGGGTACGCAGTATTTT	CASSLGNLAGTQYF
many	TRBJ2-3	TRBV7-9	TRBD2	TGTGCCAGCAGCTTACGAGCGGGGGGCTTCTCAGATACGCAGTATTTT	CASSLRAGGFSDTQYF
few	TRBJ2-1	TRBV6-1	NA	TGTGCCAGCAGTGAATCAAGAAGGACCGGCCTTTACAATGAGCAGTTCTTC	CASSESRRTGLYNEQFF
many	TRBJ2-1	TRBV7-2	NA	TGTGCCAGCAGCTCTAGCACGGGATCGAGATTCAATGAGCAGTTCTTC	CASSSSTGSRFNEQFF
NA	TRBJ2-3	TRBV20-1	TRBD2	TGCAGTGCCCCTTCTAGCGGGGGTGCCGCGATAGATACGCAGTATTTT	CSAPSSGGAAIDTQYF
few	TRBJ2-7	TRBV27	NA	TGTGCCAGCAGTTTGTCTGGGGCCCACGAGCAGTACTTC	CASSLSGAHEQYF
NA	TRBJ2-7	TRBV4-1	NA	TGCGCCAGCAGCCAAGATATGACAGGGACTTCCTACGAGCAGTACTTC	CASSQDMTGTSYEQYF
NA	TRBJ2-7	TRBV7-9	TRBD1	TGTGCCAGCAGCTCTCTTGGACAGGAAACCTACGAGCAGTACTTC	CASSSLGQETYEQYF
many	TRBJ1-1	TRBV7-8	NA	TGTGCCAGCAGCTTAGCGGGGACGGTGAGAGCTGAAGCTTTCTTT	CASSLAGTVRAEAFF
many	TRBJ2-3	TRBV7-2	NA	TGTGCCAGCGGGCGGCTATGGGGGGAATGGGGAGATACGCAGTATTTT	CASGRLWGEWGDTQYF
NA	TRBJ2-7	TRBV7-9	NA	TGTGCCACCGGGCTGCGTTCCTACGAGCAGTACTTC	CATGLRSYEQYF
many	TRBJ1-5	TRBV20-1	NA	TGCAGTGCCCAAGGGAGTGTTACCAGCGGTAGCAATCAGCCCCAGCATTTT	CSAQGSVTSGSNQPQHF
once	TRBJ2-5	TRBV29-1	NA	TGCAGCGCTAAAAGGACGGTCCAAGAGACCCAGTACTTC	CSAKRTVQETQYF
NA	TRBJ1-5	TRBV7-4	NA	TGTGCCGGCAGCTTAGGGGGACTCAATCAGCCCCAGCATTTT	CAGSLGGLNQPQHF
NA	TRBJ1-1	TRBV4-1	NA	TGCGCCAGCAGCCCCGACGGCACTGAAGCTTTCTTT	CASSPDGTEAFF
few	TRBJ1-1	TRBV7-9	NA	TGTGCCAGCAGCTTATTTCTGGACACTGAAGCTTTCTTT	CASSLFLDTEAFF
few	TRBJ1-5	TRBV4-1	TRBD1	TGCGCCAGCAGCCCCCGGACAGGGGGTGGGAGCAATCAGCCCCAGCATTTT	CASSPRTGGGSNQPQHF
NA	TRBJ2-5	TRBV7-6	NA	TGTGCCAGCAGCTTAGGCCCCCGCAGGCCCCAAGAGACCCAGTACTTC	CASSLGPRRPQETQYF